This is a list of T cell receptor beta chains from one sample in a study of T cell responses to AZD1222 COVID-19 vaccine. Clones were read by immunoSEQ multiplex PCR, and TCRdb kept only the in-frame ones, dropping some. The sample includes about 120,000 clones, 85% to 90% of them seen just once. Here the sequenced sample was peripheral blood, taken on day 0 of AZD1222 vaccination. These receptor sequences come from an adult in good health. The conserved cysteine and the conserved F or W are not part of the CDR3 here. The order of the fields is J gene, V gene, CDR3 protein.

j_gene: TRBJ1-1; v_gene: TRBV27; CDR3aa: ASRYSWAVDLNTEAF
j_gene: TRBJ1-4; v_gene: TRBV7-2; CDR3aa: ASSLIPRRANEKLF
j_gene: TRBJ1-4; v_gene: TRBV19; CDR3aa: ASSRINEKLF
j_gene: TRBJ1-5; v_gene: TRBV18; CDR3aa: ASSPSPNQPQH
j_gene: TRBJ1-1; v_gene: TRBV6-5; CDR3aa: ASKSPWSTEAF
j_gene: TRBJ1-3; v_gene: TRBV30; CDR3aa: AWSVSNTIY
j_gene: TRBJ1-2; v_gene: TRBV28; CDR3aa: ASSLKRAGYGYT
j_gene: TRBJ1-3; v_gene: TRBV30; CDR3aa: ACNADRENGNTIY
j_gene: TRBJ2-1; v_gene: TRBV6-1; CDR3aa: ASSAGQGTGGGEQF
j_gene: TRBJ1-2; v_gene: TRBV11-2; CDR3aa: ASSLRTVYGYT
j_gene: TRBJ2-2; v_gene: TRBV7-8; CDR3aa: ASSPTGLAGAAGELF
j_gene: TRBJ2-2; v_gene: TRBV5-4; CDR3aa: ASSLAGAAGELF
j_gene: TRBJ1-2; v_gene: TRBV18; CDR3aa: ASSHQRTGVYGYT
j_gene: TRBJ1-2; v_gene: TRBV6-5; CDR3aa: ASSYTRTASYGYT
j_gene: TRBJ1-4; v_gene: TRBV2; CDR3aa: ASSYLRDSEKLF
j_gene: TRBJ2-1; v_gene: TRBV4-2; CDR3aa: ASSQTGTRVYNEQF
j_gene: TRBJ1-5; v_gene: TRBV30; CDR3aa: AWSDPEGQPQH
j_gene: TRBJ2-3; v_gene: TRBV11-2; CDR3aa: ASSAGPGTDTQY
j_gene: TRBJ1-4; v_gene: TRBV2; CDR3aa: ASSQYNEKLF
j_gene: TRBJ2-3; v_gene: TRBV6-5; CDR3aa: ASSYSGPGADTQY
j_gene: TRBJ2-7; v_gene: TRBV10-3; CDR3aa: AISESSKGYEQY
j_gene: TRBJ1-3; v_gene: TRBV6-5; CDR3aa: ASSYSGQVGNTIY
j_gene: TRBJ2-2; v_gene: TRBV12-3/TRBV12-4; CDR3aa: APRGRETGELF
j_gene: TRBJ2-2; v_gene: TRBV7-9; CDR3aa: ASSLAGGDTGELF
j_gene: TRBJ1-2; v_gene: TRBV18; CDR3aa: ASSPLDRADGYT
j_gene: TRBJ1-2; v_gene: TRBV5-4; CDR3aa: ASSFGGGQGHYGYT
j_gene: TRBJ2-3; v_gene: TRBV21-1; CDR3aa: ASSKVRGLTDTQY
j_gene: TRBJ1-3; v_gene: TRBV28; CDR3aa: ASSSPGSARRTGNTIY
j_gene: TRBJ2-2; v_gene: TRBV23-1; CDR3aa: ASSHRSGGRTTGELF
j_gene: TRBJ2-3; v_gene: TRBV10-1; CDR3aa: ASSSTTDTQY
j_gene: TRBJ1-6; v_gene: TRBV5-4; CDR3aa: ASSSLTGGLYLQSPLH
j_gene: TRBJ2-2; v_gene: TRBV19; CDR3aa: ASKHRNTGELF
j_gene: TRBJ2-1; v_gene: TRBV6-1; CDR3aa: ASSDRTSDRGEQF
j_gene: TRBJ2-7; v_gene: TRBV4-1; CDR3aa: ASSQDGGLYEQY
j_gene: TRBJ2-7; v_gene: TRBV7-9; CDR3aa: ASSSGLAVTSEQY
j_gene: TRBJ2-6; v_gene: TRBV4-1; CDR3aa: ASSQGTGETGANVLT
j_gene: TRBJ2-3; v_gene: TRBV11-3; CDR3aa: ASSLGAGITDTQY
j_gene: TRBJ2-7; v_gene: TRBV19; CDR3aa: ASSIRIPGDRGSYEQY
j_gene: TRBJ2-4; v_gene: TRBV6-5; CDR3aa: ASSYSRGAKNIQY
j_gene: TRBJ1-2; v_gene: TRBV6-5; CDR3aa: AIRDATNYGYT
j_gene: TRBJ1-5; v_gene: TRBV5-1; CDR3aa: ASSPGQDNQPQH